These 18 T cell receptor beta chains were all obtained from the same sample, sequenced in a study of blood T cell repertoires in COVID-19 (dated by TCRdb to about 2020). Receptor libraries were prepared by the immunoSEQ multiplex PCR assay. Entries here come from immuneACCESS through TCRdb and include only in-frame sequences with V and J called. Some clones fail to appear in such tables; in the studies checked, an unresolved V gene covers under half of the shortfall, and the cause of the remainder is unknown. This sample has roughly 200,000 clones in its table, and 83% of those were observed once. About 1.5% of the sample lies in the top ten. The specimen was peripheral blood. The receptor set was obtained from a human donor in a cohort sampled during active COVID-19.

The chain employs TRBV5-5 and TRBJ1-1, with a weak D call TRBD1 (5 bases). The germline gives CDR1 SGHKS, CDR2 YYEKEE (reference sequence). Between the trimmed V and J ends, which lost 1 base and 1 base, there was a span of 11 bases. This CDR3 is 15 amino acids long. CDR3 region: CASSLSEGTNTEAFF. The CDR3 coding sequence is TGTGCCAGCAGCTTGTCGGAGGGGACGAACACTGAAGCTTTCTTT.

This clone occurred a few times. J is TRBJ1-2 and V is TRBV7-3; 7 nucleotides line up with TRBD1. J lost 6 bases, V lost 5 bases, and 9 bases had no gene match. The CDR3 totals 14 residues. Germline CDR1 reads SGHTA; CDR2 reads FQGTGA. In DNA, the CDR3 is TGTGCCAGCAGCCCCGACAGGGAATTAGATGGCTACACCTTC. Amino acids: CASSPDRELDGYTF.

This chain connects TRBV7-2 to TRBJ2-4, with a tentative D call TRBD1 (5 bases). This CDR3 spans 14 amino acids. V was shortened by 1 base and J by 7 bases, with 11 bases between the two germline ends. CDR1 is SGHTA and CDR2 is FQGNSA in the germline V gene. This CDR3 reads CASSLGQGWNIQYF. In DNA, the CDR3 is TGTGCCAGCAGCTTAGGTCAGGGCTGGAACATTCAGTACTTC.

This clone was detected a few times. The gene calls are TRBV2 and TRBJ1-2; D ambiguous. The V gene lost 8 bases and the J gene lost 2 bases, with 12 bases spanning the gap. The length of the CDR3 is 13 residues. Per the germline V gene, CDR1 is SNHLY and CDR2 is FYNNEI. CDR3 residues: CASAFIANYGYTF. For the CDR3, the DNA is TGTGCCAGCGCCTTTATAGCCAACTATGGCTACACCTTC. Combining the CDR3 with reference TRBV2 and TRBJ1-2 gives the whole variable domain EPEVTQTPSHQVTQMGQEVILRCVPISNHLYFYWYRQILGQKVEFLVSFYNNEISEKSEIFDDQFSVERPDGSNFTLKIRSTKLEDSAMYFCASAFIANYGYTFGSGTRLTVV.

The J gene is TRBJ1-2, the V gene TRBV18; 9 nucleotides match TRBD1. The CDR3 is made up of 15 amino acids. Germline values: CDR1 KGHSH, CDR2 LQKENI. V shed 2 bases, J shed 1 base, and the junction held 2 bases outside the gene matches. CDR3 sequence (DNA): TGTGCCAGCTCACCAGGGACAGGGATTAACTATGGCTACACCTTC. It specifies CASSPGTGINYGYTF.

V usage is TRBV19 and J usage is TRBJ1-2, with a possible D match to TRBD1 (5 bases). The CDR3 length is 13 residues. Looked up from germline, CDR1 is LNHDA and CDR2 is SQIVND (reference sequence). The ends were cut back, 6 bases at V and 3 bases at J, with 11 bases in the middle. The DNA for the CDR3 is TGTGCCAGTAGCCTGGCAGGGCACTATGGCTACACCTTC. This encodes CASSLAGHYGYTF.

The V and J genes are TRBV7-2 and TRBJ1-2; 7 bases line up with TRBD1. The trim removed 1 base at V and 4 bases at J, leaving 6 bases unmatched. This CDR3 region has 15 residues. Germline V gene data show CDR1 as SGHTA and CDR2 as FQGNSA. This CDR3 is CASSLDRGQFYGYTF. For the CDR3, the DNA is TGTGCCAGCAGCTTAGATAGGGGACAGTTCTATGGCTACACCTTC.

This clone was observed a single time. The V and J genes are TRBV24-1 and TRBJ2-1; TRBD2 matches 11 bases. The CDR3 consists of 21 residues. V gave up 1 base and J gave up 0 bases; unmatched junction bases: 13. Germline CDR1 is KGHDR and CDR2 is SFDVKD. CDR3 amino acids: CATSDFASGRTKSTSYNEQFF. The CDR3 DNA reads TGTGCCACCAGTGATTTTGCTAGCGGGAGGACGAAATCCACCTCCTACAATGAGCAGTTCTTC.

This chain joins TRBV5-4 and TRBJ2-7, with a tentative D call TRBD1 (7 bases). V was clipped by 0 bases and J by 1 base, with 8 bases between them. This CDR3 region has 14 residues. The germline gives CDR1 SGHNT, CDR2 YYREEE (reference sequence). In DNA form, the CDR3 reads TGTGCCAGCAGCTTGGCAGGGGGGTCCTACGAGCAGTACTTC. Translating it yields CASSLAGGSYEQYF. Complete variable domain (other parts from reference TRBV5-4 and TRBJ2-7): ETGVTQSPTHLIKTRGQQVTLRCSSQSGHNTVSWYQQALGQGPQFIFQYYREEENGRGNFPPRFSGLQFPNYSSELNVNALELDDSALYLCASSLAGGSYEQYFGPGTRLTVT.

The CDR3 loop is CASSFSFLYEQYF. DNA of the CDR3: TGTGCCAGCAGTTTTAGCTTCCTCTACGAGCAGTACTTC. V and J are TRBV28 and TRBJ2-7; D is undetermined. Trimming pared 3 bases from V and 3 bases from J, leaving 9 bases between. Germline lookup yields CDR1 MDHEN and CDR2 SYDVKM. This CDR3 is built from 13 residues.

Remarks on this clone: At the DNA level, this CDR3 is encoded by other sequences in the same sample as well. This chain joins TRBV12-3 or TRBV12-4 and TRBJ1-2; TRBD1 is a possible D gene (5 bases). V was clipped by 4 bases and J by 7 bases, with 10 bases between them. CDR3 length: 12 amino acids. CDR3 residues: CASSSPQGGYTF. For the CDR3, the DNA is TGTGCCAGCAGTTCCCCCCAGGGTGGCTACACCTTC.

The chain couples TRBV19 to TRBJ2-1; 7 positions match TRBD2. Germline lookup yields CDR1 LNHDA and CDR2 SQIVND (reference sequence). Trimming cost V 5 bases and J 1 base; bases outside gene matches: 14. The CDR3 loop spans 18 amino acids. For the CDR3, the DNA is TGTGCCAGTAGTCTATACCCCCCCCGGACTAGTTCCTACAATGAGCAGTTCTTC. Its protein product is CASSLYPPRTSSYNEQFF.

This clone was found once. V usage is TRBV7-6 and J usage is TRBJ1-5, with 7 bases that match TRBD1. This CDR3 has 16 residues. J lost 7 bases, V lost 1 base, and 10 bases had no gene match. Germline CDR1 is SGHVS and CDR2 is FNYEAQ. In DNA form, the CDR3 reads TGTGCCAGCAGCTTAGGGCAAAGGGGGCGCGGCCAGCCCCAGCATTTT. Encoded protein: CASSLGQRGRGQPQHF.

The chain links TRBV6-2 or TRBV6-3 to TRBJ1-5, with TRBD1 identical over 12 bases. The CDR3 runs to 14 residues. Germline V CDR1 and CDR2: MNHEY, SVGEGT. V trimming: 6 bases; J trimming: 6 bases; junction bases outside the gene matches: 3. This CDR3 is CASSGTGGGQPQHF. Written as DNA, the CDR3 is TGTGCCAGCAGCGGGACAGGGGGCGGTCAGCCCCAGCATTTT.

This clone was detected once. The J gene is TRBJ2-6, the V gene TRBV4-2; TRBD1 agrees at 7 bases. The CDR3 sequence is 15 residues long. With V trimmed by 4 bases and J by 2 bases, 2 bases remained unmatched. From germline, CDR1 is LGHNA and CDR2 YNFKEQ. CDR3 DNA sequence: TGTGCCAGCAGCCTAGACAGGGCTGGGGCCAACGTCCTGACTTTC. Translated, it gives CASSLDRAGANVLTF.

V is TRBV12-3 or TRBV12-4 and J is TRBJ1-1; weak D call: TRBD1 (5 bases). The CDR3 sequence is 13 residues long. V shed 5 bases and J shed 3 bases, with 10 bases lying between them. CDR3 bases: TGTGCCAGCAGTCCCACGGGGGACACTGAAGCTTTCTTT. Translation: CASSPTGDTEAFF.

This clone was recorded a few times. The rearrangement uses TRBV19 and TRBJ1-5, with unresolved D. The CDR3 length is 13 residues. V was clipped by 1 base and J by 4 bases, with 5 bases between them. Germline V gene lookup returns CDR1 LNHDA and CDR2 SQIVND (reference sequence). The CDR3 coding sequence is TGTGCCAGTAGTATAGCCCAAAATCAGCCCCAGCATTTT. Translating it yields CASSIAQNQPQHF.

There are a few counts of this clone. The chain couples TRBV27 to TRBJ1-2, with D possibly TRBD1 on 6 matching bases. This CDR3 comprises 14 residues. CDR1 and CDR2 from the germline V gene are MNHEY and SMNVEV (reference sequence). V was trimmed by 4 bases and J by 8 bases, leaving 17 bases between them. CDR3 region: CASSSNRDLWGYTF. The CDR3 DNA sequence: TGTGCCAGCAGTTCTAACAGGGACCTCTGGGGCTACACCTTC.